Listed below are T cell receptor beta chains from one sample, sequenced in a study of blood T cells in healthy people across ages. Each CDR3 protein is one row after TCRdb ran MiXCR on the 5' RACE reads. In the table there are over 1,500,000 distinct CDR3 sequences, roughly two fifths of which are singletons. The material sequenced was blood. The receptors here all came from a human donor in good health. Both conserved end residues are part of each CDR3. Each record gives: J gene, V gene, CDR3 protein.

>TRBJ1-6|TRBV7-2
CASSAFPGGAHF
>TRBJ2-5|TRBV12-3/TRBV12-4
CASRQGRETQYF
>TRBJ2-1|TRBV7-9
CASSGYYRDSYNEQFF
>TRBJ1-2|TRBV4-1
CASSQNSDPSLAGYTF
>TRBJ1-4|TRBV12-3/TRBV12-4
CASRIQGAGEKLFF
>TRBJ2-1|TRBV5-1
CASSRDRGGSYEQFF
>TRBJ2-1|TRBV4-3
CASSPKIGYSNEQFF
>.|TRBV2
CASSEYRGSEQYF
>TRBJ2-1|TRBV12-3/TRBV12-4
CASPGTGDNEQFF
>.|TRBV2
CASSRETQETQFF
>TRBJ2-7|TRBV20-1
CSASEGFSYEQYF
>TRBJ2-7|TRBV29-1
CSVEGKTGDYEQYF
>TRBJ1-4|TRBV28
CASSGDREKLFF
>TRBJ1-1|TRBV5-1
CAGSLGSRGRRTEAFF
>TRBJ2-3|TRBV2
CASSLLSGGMTDTQYF
>TRBJ1-5|TRBV15
CATSRGLMGSIQPQHF
>TRBJ2-2|TRBV6-2/TRBV6-3
CASTYEGAPGELFF
>TRBJ2-3|TRBV6-5
CASRQGRLATDTQYF
>TRBJ2-7|TRBV3-1
CASSQVETGPYEQYF
>TRBJ1-5|TRBV15
CATSRMDSNNQPQHF
>TRBJ2-5|TRBV7-6
CASSPPTRREQETQYF
>TRBJ1-2|TRBV6-2/TRBV6-3
CASTQDGPYYGYTF
>TRBJ1-2|TRBV4-3
CASSQGGWGQGYGYTF
>TRBJ2-3|TRBV7-9
CASGGKRDTDTQYF
>TRBJ2-1|TRBV6-5
CASSTPGQGANEQFF
>TRBJ2-1|TRBV6-6
CTSSYGTGYNEQFF
>TRBJ1-5|TRBV7-2
CASSLDLTGQPQHF
>TRBJ2-7|TRBV5-5
CASSRVGQLYEQYF
>TRBJ2-1|TRBV2
CASSVTGPIAYNEQFF
>TRBJ1-1|TRBV5-6
CASSLVRWNTEAFF
>TRBJ2-3|TRBV9
CASSVMGFGTDTQYF
>TRBJ2-1|TRBV12-3/TRBV12-4
CASSPLGGLWSEQFF
>TRBJ1-2|TRBV7-2
CASRLPGGRTNYGYTF
>TRBJ2-3|TRBV5-6
CASSFSPRGGLSTDTQYF
>TRBJ2-1|TRBV27
CASSIEASSYNGQFF
>TRBJ2-7|TRBV6-2/TRBV6-3
CASSWRSYEQYF
>TRBJ2-3|TRBV5-4
CASSLGGTATDTQYF
>TRBJ2-3|TRBV2
CVSREWADADTQYF
>TRBJ2-1|TRBV20-1
CSANRGNNEQFF
>TRBJ2-1|TRBV11-2
CASSLMVSSGGHNEQFF
>TRBJ1-2|TRBV10-3
CAISDGQFYGYTF
>TRBJ2-1|TRBV7-9
CASSLFARGTPNYNEQFF